This paragraph reports one T cell receptor (beta chain). The sample comes from a study of blood T cell repertoires in COVID-19. In the study overall: The cDNA or gDNA used as material had been derived from T cells, B-cell-depleted T cells, or PBMCs.

Profiling relied on immunoSEQ multiplex PCR, and the TCRdb table lists in-frame clones only, not all of them. The profile shows 40,000 to 60,000 clones, around 80% of them singletons. Trimming cost V 5 bases and J 4 bases; bases outside gene matches: 8. This CDR3 spans 15 amino acids. Germline V gene sequence: CDR1 SGHAT, CDR2 FQDESV (reference sequence). Sequenced input: peripheral blood. This sequence was found in a man aged 70 or older with acute or convalescent COVID-19. V is TRBV11-1 and J is TRBJ1-2; 9 bases are a match to TRBD1. The CDR3 sequence is CASSPRTGETYGYTF. CDR3 DNA sequence: TGTGCCAGCAGCCCTCGGACAGGGGAAACCTATGGCTACACCTTC.